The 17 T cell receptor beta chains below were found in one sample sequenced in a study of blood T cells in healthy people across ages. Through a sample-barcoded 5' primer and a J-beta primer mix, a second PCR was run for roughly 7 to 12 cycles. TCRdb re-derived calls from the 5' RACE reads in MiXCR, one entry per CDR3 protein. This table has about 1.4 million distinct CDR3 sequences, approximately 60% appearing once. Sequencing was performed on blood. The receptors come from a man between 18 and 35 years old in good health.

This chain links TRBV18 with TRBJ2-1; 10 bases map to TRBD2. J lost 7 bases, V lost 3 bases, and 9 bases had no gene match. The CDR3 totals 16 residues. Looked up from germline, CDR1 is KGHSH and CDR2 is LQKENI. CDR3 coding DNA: TGTGCCAGCTCACCCCCGGGACTAGCGACGTTAAATGAGCAGTTCTTC. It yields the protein CASSPPGLATLNEQFF.

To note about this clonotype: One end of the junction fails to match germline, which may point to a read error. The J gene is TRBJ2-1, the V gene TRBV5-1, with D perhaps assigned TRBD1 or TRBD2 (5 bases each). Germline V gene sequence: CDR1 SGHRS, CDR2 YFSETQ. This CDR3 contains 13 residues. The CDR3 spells CVSSLARETEQFF. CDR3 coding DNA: TGCGTCAGCAGCTTGGCCAGGGAGACTGAGCAGTTCTTC.

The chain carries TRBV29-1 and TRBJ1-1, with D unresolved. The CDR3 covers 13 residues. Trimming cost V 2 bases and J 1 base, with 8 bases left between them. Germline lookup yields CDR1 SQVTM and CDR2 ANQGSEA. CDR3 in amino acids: CSVEKNKNTEAFF. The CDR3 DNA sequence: TGCAGCGTTGAAAAGAACAAGAACACTGAAGCTTTCTTT.

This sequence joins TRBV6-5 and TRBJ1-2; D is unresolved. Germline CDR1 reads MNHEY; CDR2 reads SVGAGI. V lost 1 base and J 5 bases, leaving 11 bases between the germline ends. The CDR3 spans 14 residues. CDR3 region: CASSYFEGGYGYTF. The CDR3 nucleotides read TGTGCCAGCAGTTACTTTGAGGGAGGGTATGGCTACACCTTC.

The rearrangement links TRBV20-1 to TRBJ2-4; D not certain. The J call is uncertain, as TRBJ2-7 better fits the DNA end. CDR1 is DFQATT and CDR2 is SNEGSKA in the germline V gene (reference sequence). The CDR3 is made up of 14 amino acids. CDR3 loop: CSARDSRLLYEQYF. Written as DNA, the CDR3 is TGCAGTGCTAGAGATAGCAGGTTACTCTACGAGCAGTACTTC.

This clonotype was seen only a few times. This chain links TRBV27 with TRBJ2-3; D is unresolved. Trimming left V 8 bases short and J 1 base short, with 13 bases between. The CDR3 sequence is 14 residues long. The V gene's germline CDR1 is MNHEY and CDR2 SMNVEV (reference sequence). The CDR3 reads CASGSGVGTDTQYF. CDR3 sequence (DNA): TGTGCCAGCGGTTCGGGTGTGGGCACAGATACGCAGTATTTT.

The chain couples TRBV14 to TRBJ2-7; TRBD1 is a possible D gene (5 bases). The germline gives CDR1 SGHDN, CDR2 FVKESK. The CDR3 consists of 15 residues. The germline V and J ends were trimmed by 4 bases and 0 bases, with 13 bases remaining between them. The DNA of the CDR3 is TGTGCCAGCAGCCCCAAGGGGCGATTCTCCTACGAGCAGTACTTC. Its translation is CASSPKGRFSYEQYF.

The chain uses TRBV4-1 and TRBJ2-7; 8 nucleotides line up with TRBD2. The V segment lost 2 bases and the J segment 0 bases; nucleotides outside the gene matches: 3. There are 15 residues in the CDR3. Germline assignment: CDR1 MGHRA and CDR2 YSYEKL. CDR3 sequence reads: CASSQTREASYEQYF. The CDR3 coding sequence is TGCGCCAGCAGCCAAACGCGGGAGGCCTCCTACGAGCAGTACTTC.

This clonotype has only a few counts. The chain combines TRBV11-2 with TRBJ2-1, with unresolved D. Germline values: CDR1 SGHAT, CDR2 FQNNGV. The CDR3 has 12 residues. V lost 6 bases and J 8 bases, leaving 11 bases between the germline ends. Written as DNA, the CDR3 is TGTGCCAGCAGTACGACGTCGCATGAGCAGTTCTTC. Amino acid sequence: CASSTTSHEQFF.

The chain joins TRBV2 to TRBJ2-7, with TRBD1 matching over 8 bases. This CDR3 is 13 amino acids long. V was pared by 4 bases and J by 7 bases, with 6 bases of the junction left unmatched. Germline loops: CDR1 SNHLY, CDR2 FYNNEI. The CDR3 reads CASSVAGGVEQYF. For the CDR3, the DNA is TGTGCCAGCAGTGTCGCAGGGGGCGTTGAGCAGTACTTC.

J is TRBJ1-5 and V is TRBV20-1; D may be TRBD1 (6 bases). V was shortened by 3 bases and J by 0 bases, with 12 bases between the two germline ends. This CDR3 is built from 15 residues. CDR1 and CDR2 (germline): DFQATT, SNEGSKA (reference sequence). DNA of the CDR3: TGCAGTGCTAGTATCGCAGGGGATAGCAATCAGCCCCAGCATTTT. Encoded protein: CSASIAGDSNQPQHF.

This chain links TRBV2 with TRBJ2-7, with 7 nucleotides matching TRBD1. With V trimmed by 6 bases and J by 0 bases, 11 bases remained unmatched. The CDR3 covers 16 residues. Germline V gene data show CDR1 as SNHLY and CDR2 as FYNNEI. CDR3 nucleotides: TGTGCCAGCAGCGTACCAACAGGGGCGAACTCCTACGAGCAGTACTTC. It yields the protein CASSVPTGANSYEQYF.

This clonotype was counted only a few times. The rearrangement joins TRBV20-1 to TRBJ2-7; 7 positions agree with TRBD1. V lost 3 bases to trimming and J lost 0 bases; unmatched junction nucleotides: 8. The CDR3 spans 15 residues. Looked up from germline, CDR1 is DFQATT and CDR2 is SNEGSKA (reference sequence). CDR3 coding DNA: TGCAGTGCTAGGGACGACAGGGTTGACTCCTACGAGCAGTACTTC. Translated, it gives CSARDDRVDSYEQYF.

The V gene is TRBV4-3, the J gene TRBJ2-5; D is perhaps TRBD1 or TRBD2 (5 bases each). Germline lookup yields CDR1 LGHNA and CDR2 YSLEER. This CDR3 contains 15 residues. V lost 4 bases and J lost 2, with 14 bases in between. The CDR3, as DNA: TGCGCCAGCAGCCCCATAGAGGGGCCTCAAGAGACCCAGTACTTC. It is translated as CASSPIEGPQETQYF.

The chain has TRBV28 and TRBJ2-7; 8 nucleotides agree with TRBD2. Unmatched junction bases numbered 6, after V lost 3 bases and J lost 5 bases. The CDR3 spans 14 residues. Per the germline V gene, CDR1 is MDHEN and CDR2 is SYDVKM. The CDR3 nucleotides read TGTGCCAGCAGTTTGCAGCGGGAGTTCGACGAGCAGTACTTC. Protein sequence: CASSLQREFDEQYF.

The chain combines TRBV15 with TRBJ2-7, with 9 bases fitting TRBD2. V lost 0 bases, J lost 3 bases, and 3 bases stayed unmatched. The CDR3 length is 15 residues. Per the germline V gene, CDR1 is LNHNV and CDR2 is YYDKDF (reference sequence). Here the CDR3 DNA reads TGTGCCACCAGCAGAGATGGGACTAGCTTCTACGAGCAGTACTTC. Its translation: CATSRDGTSFYEQYF.

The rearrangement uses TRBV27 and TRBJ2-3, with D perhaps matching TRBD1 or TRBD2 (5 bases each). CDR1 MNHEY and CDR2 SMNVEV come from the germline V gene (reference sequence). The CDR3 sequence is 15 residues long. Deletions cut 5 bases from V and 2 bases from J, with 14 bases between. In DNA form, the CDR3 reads TGTGCCAGCAGTCCCGGGACGGTAATCACAGATACGCAGTATTTT. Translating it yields CASSPGTVITDTQYF.